This record covers a single TCR beta chain. Its antigen remains unknown. These data come from a study of CD8+CD57+ T cells in acquired aplastic anemia. The study, taken as a whole, reports: The same twenty-nine CD8+ CDR3 sequences occurred in patients and in controls.

Trimming took off 2 bases at V and 8 bases at J, with 16 bases between the two ends. There are 14 residues in the CDR3. The V gene's germline CDR1 is MGHDK and CDR2 SYGVNS. Patients included in sequencing had previously demonstrated CD8+CD57+ cell expansion by flow cytometry. TCR beta VDJ and CDR3 were profiled, and genomic DNA was the template. TCRdb itself ran the reads through MiXCR, one entry per CDR3 protein. Of roughly 100,000 distinct CDR3 sequences listed, roughly two thirds were seen once; the top ten hold roughly 60%. V usage is TRBV25-1 and J usage is TRBJ2-7, with D tentatively TRBD1 or TRBD2 (5 bases each). The sequence was collected from a human donor with aplastic anemia. The sequenced material came from sorted CD4+, CD8+, or CD8+CD57+ T cells (not recorded which) from PBMCs. CDR3 DNA: TGTGCCAGCAGTGAAGCCGGGACCAGATACAAGCAGTACTTC. Its translation is CASSEAGTRYKQYF.